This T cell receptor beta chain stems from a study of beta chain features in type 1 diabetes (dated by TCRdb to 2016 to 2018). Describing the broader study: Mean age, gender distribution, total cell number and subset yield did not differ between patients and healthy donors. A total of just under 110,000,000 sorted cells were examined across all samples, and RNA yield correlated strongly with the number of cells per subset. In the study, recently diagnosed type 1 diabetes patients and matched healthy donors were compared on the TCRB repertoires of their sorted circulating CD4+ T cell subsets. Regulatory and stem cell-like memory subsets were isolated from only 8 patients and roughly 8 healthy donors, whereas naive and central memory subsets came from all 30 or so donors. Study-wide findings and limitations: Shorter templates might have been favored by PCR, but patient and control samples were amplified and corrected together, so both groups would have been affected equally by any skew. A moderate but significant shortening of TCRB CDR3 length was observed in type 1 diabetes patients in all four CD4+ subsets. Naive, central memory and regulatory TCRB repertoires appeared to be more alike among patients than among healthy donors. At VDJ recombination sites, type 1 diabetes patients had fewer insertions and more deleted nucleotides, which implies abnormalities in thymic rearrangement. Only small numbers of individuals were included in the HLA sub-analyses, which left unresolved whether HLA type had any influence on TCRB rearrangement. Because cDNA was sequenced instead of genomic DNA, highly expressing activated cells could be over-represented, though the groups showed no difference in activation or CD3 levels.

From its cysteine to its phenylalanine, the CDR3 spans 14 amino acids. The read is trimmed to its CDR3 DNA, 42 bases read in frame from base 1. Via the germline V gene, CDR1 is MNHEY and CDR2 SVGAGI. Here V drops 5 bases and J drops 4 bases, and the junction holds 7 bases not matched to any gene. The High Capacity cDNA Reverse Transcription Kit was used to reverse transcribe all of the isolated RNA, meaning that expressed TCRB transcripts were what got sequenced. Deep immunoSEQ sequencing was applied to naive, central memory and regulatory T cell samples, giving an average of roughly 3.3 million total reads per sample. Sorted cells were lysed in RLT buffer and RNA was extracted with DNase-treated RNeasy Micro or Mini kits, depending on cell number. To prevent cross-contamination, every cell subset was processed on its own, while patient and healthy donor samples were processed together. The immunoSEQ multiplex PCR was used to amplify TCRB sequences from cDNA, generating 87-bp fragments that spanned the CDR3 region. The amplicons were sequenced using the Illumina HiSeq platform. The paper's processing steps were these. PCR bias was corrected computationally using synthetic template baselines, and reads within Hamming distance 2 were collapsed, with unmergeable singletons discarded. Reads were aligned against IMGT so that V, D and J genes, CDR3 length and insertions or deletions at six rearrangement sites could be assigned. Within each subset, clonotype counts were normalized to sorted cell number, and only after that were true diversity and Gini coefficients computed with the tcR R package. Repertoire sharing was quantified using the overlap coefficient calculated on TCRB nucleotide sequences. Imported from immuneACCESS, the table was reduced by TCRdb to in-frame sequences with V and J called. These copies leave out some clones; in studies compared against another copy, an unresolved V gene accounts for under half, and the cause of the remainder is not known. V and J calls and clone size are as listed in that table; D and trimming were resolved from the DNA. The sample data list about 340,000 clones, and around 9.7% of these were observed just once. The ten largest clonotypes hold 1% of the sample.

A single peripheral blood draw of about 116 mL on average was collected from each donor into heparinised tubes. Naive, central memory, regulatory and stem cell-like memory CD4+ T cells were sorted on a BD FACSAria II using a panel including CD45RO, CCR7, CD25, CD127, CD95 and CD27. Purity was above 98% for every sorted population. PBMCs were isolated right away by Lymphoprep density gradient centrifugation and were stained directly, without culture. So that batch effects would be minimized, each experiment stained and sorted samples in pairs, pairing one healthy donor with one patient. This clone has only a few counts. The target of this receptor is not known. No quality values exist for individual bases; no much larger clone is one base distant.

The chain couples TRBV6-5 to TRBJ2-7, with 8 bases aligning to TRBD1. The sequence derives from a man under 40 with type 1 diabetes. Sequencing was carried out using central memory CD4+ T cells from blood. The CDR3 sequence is CASSEGTGVYEQYF. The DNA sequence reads TGTGCCAGCAGTGAAGGGACAGGAGTGTACGAGCAGTACTTC.